This is a list of T cell receptor beta chains from one sample in a study of cytomegalovirus exposure and HLA in healthy donors. Clones were sequenced by immunoSEQ multiplex PCR, and TCRdb holds only the in-frame ones, with some missing. The data contain 250,000 to 400,000 clones, approximately 85% of them singletons. The specimen sequenced was PBMCs. The receptor set was obtained from a man aged 25 to 40 in good health and CMV-seronegative. Each CDR3 is given with its conserved first and last residue. Fields, in order: CDR3 protein, CDR3 DNA, D gene, clone size, V gene, J gene. D genes are given only for firm matches. Clone size is stated in some rows and not others, as once, few, many or a class when expanded.

CASSISRQETQYF	TGTGCCAGTAGTATCTCCAGGCAAGAGACCCAGTACTTC	NA	NA	TRBV19	TRBJ2-5
CASSPDRDRAKNIQYF	TGTGCCAGCTCACCGGACAGGGATCGGGCCAAAAACATTCAGTACTTC	TRBD1	NA	TRBV18	TRBJ2-4
CASSIAGTANTEAFF	TGTGCCAGTAGTATAGCCGGAACAGCGAACACTGAAGCTTTCTTT	NA	NA	TRBV19	TRBJ1-1
CATSRDYAGGNEKLFF	TGTGCCACCAGCAGAGATTACGCGGGTGGGAATGAAAAACTGTTTTTT	NA	NA	TRBV15	TRBJ1-4
CASSNWRGPSTDTQYF	TGTGCCAGTAGTAATTGGAGGGGGCCTAGCACAGATACGCAGTATTTT	NA	NA	TRBV19	TRBJ2-3
CASSFYRGGYGYTF	TGTGCCAGCAGCTTTTACAGGGGTGGCTATGGCTACACCTTC	TRBD1	NA	TRBV5-8	TRBJ1-2
CASSVEGGGAGYEQYF	TGTGCCAGCAGCGTAGAAGGCGGGGGGGCCGGCTACGAGCAGTACTTC	TRBD2	NA	TRBV9	TRBJ2-7
CATTPGGGVNQPQHF	TGTGCCACAACTCCCGGGGGGGGAGTAAATCAGCCCCAGCATTTT	NA	NA	TRBV19	TRBJ1-5
CASSGRTGRLLEQYF	TGTGCCAGCAGCGGACGGACAGGGCGCCTACTCGAGCAGTACTTC	TRBD1	NA	TRBV7-9	TRBJ2-7
CASSAWTSAYGYTF	TGTGCCAGCAGTGCTTGGACTTCTGCCTATGGCTACACCTTC	NA	few	TRBV28	TRBJ1-2
CASSLSRYWTQYF	TGTGCCAGCAGTTTATCTCGTTATTGGACCCAGTACTTC	NA	NA	TRBV27	TRBJ2-5
CASSQGTGGDTGELFF	TGCGCCAGCAGCCAGGGGACAGGGGGCGACACCGGGGAGCTGTTTTTT	TRBD1	NA	TRBV23-1	TRBJ2-2
CASTDRGVAEAFF	TGTGCCAGTACGGACAGGGGAGTTGCGGAAGCTTTCTTT	TRBD1	NA	TRBV19	TRBJ1-1
CASSLGWGGTEDTEAFF	TGTGCCAGCAGCTTAGGTTGGGGGGGTACGGAGGACACTGAAGCTTTCTTT	NA	NA	TRBV11-2	TRBJ1-1
CASSRPGQGAYEQYF	TGTGCCAGCAGCCGCCCGGGACAGGGGGCTTACGAGCAGTACTTC	TRBD1	once	TRBV6-5	TRBJ2-7
CASGLPPAGSYEQYF	TGTGCTAGTGGTCTTCCCCCTGCGGGATCCTACGAGCAGTACTTC	NA	few	TRBV12-5	TRBJ2-7
CASRSGTGVTGELFF	TGTGCCAGCAGGTCCGGGACAGGGGTCACCGGGGAGCTGTTTTTT	TRBD1	NA	TRBV7-9	TRBJ2-2
CASSDGPYTGELFF	TGTGCCAGCAGTGACGGCCCCTACACCGGGGAGCTGTTTTTT	NA	NA	TRBV6-4	TRBJ2-2
CASSPLDRNTGELFF	TGTGCCAGCAGCCCATTGGACAGAAACACCGGGGAGCTGTTTTTT	NA	few	TRBV7-9	TRBJ2-2
CASSSLRGATPNYEQYF	TGTGCCAGCAGCTCCCTTCGGGGGGCGACCCCCAACTACGAGCAGTACTTC	NA	NA	TRBV7-8	TRBJ2-7
CASSTDIVKYF	TGTGCCAGCAGCACAGACATAGTCAAGTACTTC	NA	once	TRBV7-2	TRBJ2-7
CASSLVQAGYTF	TGTGCCAGCAGCTTAGTGCAGGCTGGCTACACCTTC	NA	NA	TRBV7-2	TRBJ1-2
CASSQWRGEINEKLFF	TGTGCCAGCAGCCAGTGGCGGGGAGAGATTAATGAAAAACTGTTTTTT	NA	once	TRBV14	TRBJ1-4
CASRERGAAHEQYF	TGTGCCAGCAGGGAGCGGGGGGCCGCCCACGAGCAGTACTTC	TRBD2	NA	TRBV5-4	TRBJ2-7
CASRIWAGTDTQYF	TGTGCCAGCAGAATATGGGCAGGGACAGATACGCAGTATTTT	NA	NA	TRBV27	TRBJ2-3
CASSSGRTGTTYEQYF	TGTGCCAGCAGCTCGGGGAGGACTGGAACTACCTACGAGCAGTACTTC	NA	NA	TRBV7-8	TRBJ2-7
CASSQEPVMRYANTGELFF	TGCGCCAGCAGCCAGGAGCCCGTTATGCGATACGCGAACACCGGGGAGCTGTTTTTT	NA	once	TRBV4-3	TRBJ2-2
CASSRPNTEAFF	TGTGCCAGCTCACGTCCTAACACTGAAGCTTTCTTT	NA	NA	TRBV18	TRBJ1-1
CASSYSSSGGGNIQYF	TGTGCCAGCAGTTACTCGAGTAGCGGCGGTGGAAACATTCAGTACTTC	NA	NA	TRBV6-5	TRBJ2-4
CASSEARAGTSSYGYTF	TGTGCCAGCAGTGAAGCGCGCGCGGGGACCTCTTCCTATGGCTACACCTTC	NA	NA	TRBV6-1	TRBJ1-2
CATLLDSQNEQFF	TGTGCCACCCTTTTGGACAGCCAAAATGAGCAGTTCTTC	NA	NA	TRBV19	TRBJ2-1
CASSQPGNRWGYTF	TGTGCCAGCAGCCAACCAGGGAATCGTTGGGGCTACACCTTC	NA	few	TRBV5-4	TRBJ1-2
CSVVGQSMNTEAFF	TGCAGCGTTGTGGGACAATCGATGAACACTGAAGCTTTCTTT	NA	NA	TRBV29-1	TRBJ1-1
CASSIDLAGAGELFF	TGTGCCAGTAGTATAGATCTGGCGGGGGCCGGGGAGCTGTTTTTT	TRBD2	NA	TRBV19	TRBJ2-2
CATSRDLRDYGYTF	TGTGCCACCAGCAGAGATCTGCGGGACTATGGCTACACCTTC	NA	NA	TRBV15	TRBJ1-2
CASSPELAGGRYTQYF	TGTGCCAGCAGTCCCGAACTAGCGGGGGGGCGGTATACGCAGTATTTT	TRBD2	NA	TRBV2	TRBJ2-3
CASSLLAGFTDTQYF	TGTGCCAGCAGCTTGCTAGCGGGGTTCACAGATACGCAGTATTTT	TRBD2	NA	TRBV7-9	TRBJ2-3
CSVQDTFYANYGYTF	TGCAGCGTACAGGACACCTTCTACGCTAACTATGGCTACACCTTC	NA	NA	TRBV29-1	TRBJ1-2
CASSLVGASGKSSYEQYF	TGTGCCAGCAGCTTAGTGGGGGCTAGCGGGAAGAGCTCCTACGAGCAGTACTTC	TRBD2	NA	TRBV7-9	TRBJ2-7
CSVEIGWGAYEQYF	TGCAGCGTTGAAATTGGGTGGGGGGCCTACGAGCAGTACTTC	NA	NA	TRBV29-1	TRBJ2-7